This entry lists 26 T cell receptor beta chains sequenced from one sample in a study of blood T cell repertoires in COVID-19. Measured with immunoSEQ multiplex PCR; TCRdb has only the in-frame clones, and not every one. The data contain 95,000 to 100,000 clones, less than 85% of them seen just once; the ten biggest clones take up 1.5% to 2%. Sequenced material: peripheral blood. These receptors came from a woman in her 70s with active or convalescent COVID-19.

The rearrangement uses TRBV3-1 (or the pseudogene TRBV3-2) and TRBJ2-4; TRBD2 aligns across 11 bases. J gave up 1 base and V 2 bases, and 13 bases lay outside the gene matches. CDR1 and CDR2 from the germline V gene are LGHDT and YNNKEL (reference sequence). The CDR3 spans 20 residues. The CDR3 DNA reads TGTGCCAGCAGCCAAAAGTGCTGCCTAGCGGGAGGCAGGGCCAAAAACATTCAGTACTTC. Translated, it gives CASSQKCCLAGGRAKNIQYF.

This chain joins TRBV9 and TRBJ2-3, with D possibly being TRBD2 (6 bases). V was clipped by 3 bases and J by 2 bases, with 13 bases between them. The CDR3 extends over 15 amino acids. Looked up from germline, CDR1 is SGDLS and CDR2 is YYNGEE. CDR3 residues: CASSARTTSTDTQYF. Here the CDR3 DNA reads TGTGCCAGCAGCGCCCGGACTACTTCCACAGATACGCAGTATTTT.

V is TRBV19 and J is TRBJ1-2; TRBD1 matches at 7 bases. The germline V gene has CDR1 LNHDA and CDR2 SQIVND (reference sequence). The CDR3 has 17 residues. Germline trimming cut 1 base from V and 4 bases from J; bases unmatched to any gene: 12. CDR3 nucleotides: TGTGCCAGTAGTATAGCCCGCAGGGGGTCTTCGGGCTATGGCTACACCTTC. Translating gives CASSIARRGSSGYGYTF. The variable domain in full, with the rest retrieved from reference TRBV19 and TRBJ1-2, is DGGITQSPKYLFRKEGQNVTLSCEQNLNHDAMYWYRQDPGQGLRLIYYSQIVNDFQKGDIAEGYSVSREKKESFPLTVTSAQKNPTAFYLCASSIARRGSSGYGYTFGSGTRLTVV.

The chain joins TRBV5-6 to TRBJ1-3, with 8 bases that match TRBD1. CDR3 length equals 15 residues. Germline values: CDR1 SGHDT, CDR2 YYEEEE. Trimming took 4 bases from V and 4 from J; bases not matched to a gene: 7. The CDR3 protein is CASSLWTGSGNTIYF. The CDR3 DNA follows: TGTGCCAGCAGCCTCTGGACAGGGTCAGGAAACACCATATATTTT.

The V and J genes are TRBV19 and TRBJ1-4; D gene unclear. Germline CDR1 and CDR2: LNHDA and SQIVND (reference sequence). The CDR3 totals 15 residues. V lost 5 bases and J lost 0, with 10 bases in between. The CDR3 protein is CASSFRHATNEKLFF. CDR3 nucleotide sequence: TGTGCCAGTAGTTTTCGACACGCAACTAATGAAAAACTGTTTTTT.

The rearrangement links TRBV15 to TRBJ2-6; a weak D match, TRBD1 (6 bases). Germline-derived CDR1 and CDR2 are LNHNV and YYDKDF (reference sequence). V was trimmed by 6 bases and J by 1 base, leaving 7 bases between them. This CDR3 spans 14 amino acids. The DNA for the CDR3 is TGTGCCACCAGAACAGGGTCTGGGGCCAACGTCCTGACTTTC. It specifies CATRTGSGANVLTF. Together with reference TRBV15 and TRBJ2-6, the CDR3 gives the full variable domain: DAMVIQNPRYQVTQFGKPVTLSCSQTLNHNVMYWYQQKSSQAPKLLFHYYDKDFNNEADTPDNFQSRRPNTSFCFLDIRSPGLGDTAMYLCATRTGSGANVLTFGAGSRLTVL.

The chain links TRBV30 to TRBJ1-2; TRBD1 aligns across 10 bases. Germline CDR1 is GTSNPN and CDR2 is SVGIG (reference sequence). V lost 5 bases to trimming and J lost 7 bases; unmatched junction nucleotides: 7. The CDR3 totals 13 residues. As DNA, the CDR3 is TGTGCCTGGGGGACAGGGGAAGTGGGTGGCTACACCTTC. This sequence encodes CAWGTGEVGGYTF.

V is TRBV18 and J is TRBJ1-1, with D possibly TRBD1 on 6 matching bases. Trimming left V 2 bases short and J 2 bases short, with 12 bases between. From germline, CDR1 is KGHSH and CDR2 LQKENI. The CDR3 extends over 15 amino acids. The CDR3 loop reads CASSPIGTPNTEAFF. The CDR3 DNA reads TGTGCCAGCTCACCAATAGGGACACCCAACACTGAAGCTTTCTTT.

The J gene is TRBJ1-6, the V gene TRBV6-5; 7 nucleotides align to TRBD1. CDR3 size: 15 residues. Unmatched junction bases numbered 8, after V lost 5 bases and J lost 7 bases. Germline CDR1 is MNHEY and CDR2 is SVGAGI. CDR3 coding DNA: TGTGCCAGCAGTCCGCGGACAGGAAAAAATTCACCCCTCCACTTT. This codes for CASSPRTGKNSPLHF.

The rearrangement uses TRBV24-1 and TRBJ1-2; the match to TRBD1 covers 7 bases. The CDR3 is 13 residues long. The germline V gene has CDR1 KGHDR and CDR2 SFDVKD. The V segment lost 5 bases and the J segment 8 bases; nucleotides outside the gene matches: 7. The CDR3 sequence is CATSAPTGFGYTF. CDR3 coding DNA: TGTGCCACCAGTGCCCCGACAGGGTTCGGCTACACCTTC.

The V gene is TRBV27, the J gene TRBJ2-1; TRBD2 aligns across 14 bases. Trimming removed 4 bases from V and 9 bases from J; junction bases left unmatched: 11. CDR1 and CDR2 (germline): MNHEY, SMNVEV (reference sequence). The CDR3 consists of 17 residues. The CDR3 is CASSSKTSGRARVEQFF. The CDR3 region has the DNA TGTGCCAGCAGTTCAAAGACTAGCGGGAGGGCCCGAGTTGAGCAGTTCTTC.

V and J are TRBV11-2 and TRBJ2-5; 10 bases align to TRBD2. The CDR3 extends over 16 amino acids. J was trimmed by 2 bases and V by 1 base; bases with no gene match: 4. Germline assignment: CDR1 SGHAT and CDR2 FQNNGV. As DNA, the CDR3 is TGTGCCAGCAGCTTAGCCGAACTAGCGGGACAAGAGACCCAGTACTTC. Translating it yields CASSLAELAGQETQYF.

This clone was detected only a few times. The rearrangement joins TRBV29-1 to TRBJ2-7; weak D call: TRBD2 (5 bases). Per germline, CDR1 SQVTM and CDR2 ANQGSEA. The CDR3 runs 12 residues. Trimming removed 6 bases at V and 0 bases at J, with 9 bases between. The CDR3 sequence: CSVSDFSYEQYF. CDR3 coding DNA: TGCAGCGTCTCGGACTTCTCCTACGAGCAGTACTTC.

The J gene is TRBJ1-2, the V gene TRBV30; 7 nucleotides agree with TRBD1. From germline, CDR1 is GTSNPN and CDR2 SVGIG (reference sequence). This CDR3 comprises 13 residues. V dropped 5 bases and J dropped 7; count of bases not matched to a gene: 10. CDR3 amino acids: CAWAYRGAGGYTF. The CDR3 coding sequence is TGTGCCTGGGCATACAGGGGTGCTGGTGGCTACACCTTC.

The chain uses TRBV2 and TRBJ1-5; 8 nucleotides align to TRBD1. This CDR3 spans 14 amino acids. The germline V gene has CDR1 SNHLY and CDR2 FYNNEI. J lost 6 bases, V lost 3 bases, and 4 bases had no gene match. CDR3 sequence (DNA): TGTGCCAGCAGTGACAGGGGGCGTTTTCAGCCCCAGCATTTT. This translates into CASSDRGRFQPQHF.

This chain's CDR3 is CASSAGLAGGRSNEQFF. CDR3 DNA: TGTGCCAGTAGTGCGGGACTAGCGGGAGGACGCAGCAATGAGCAGTTCTTC. The chain links TRBV19 to TRBJ2-1; TRBD2 aligns across 15 bases. V was clipped by 5 bases and J by 6 bases; unmatched bases: 8. The CDR3 consists of 17 residues. Germline V CDR1 and CDR2: LNHDA, SQIVND (reference sequence).

The chain carries TRBV5-8 and TRBJ2-7; D is unresolved. The CDR3 is 11 residues long. The V and J ends lost 4 bases and 3 bases respectively, with 5 bases between them. In germline, CDR1 is SGHTS, CDR2 YDEGEE. DNA of the CDR3: TGTGCCAGCAGCCGCGACTACGAGCAGTACTTC. Protein: CASSRDYEQYF.

The genes are TRBV6-5 and TRBJ2-7; TRBD1 matches at 7 bases. The ends lost 0 bases at V and 3 bases at J; junction bases unmatched: 5. CDR1 and CDR2 (germline): MNHEY, SVGAGI. The CDR3 sequence is 15 residues long. The CDR3 DNA is TGTGCCAGCAGTTACTCCGACAGGGCCTTCTACGAGCAGTACTTC. It encodes CASSYSDRAFYEQYF.

The chain links TRBV18 to TRBJ2-3, with TRBD2 identical over 8 bases. V was clipped by 3 bases and J by 0 bases; unmatched bases: 8. The CDR3 has 17 residues. Per the germline V gene, CDR1 is KGHSH and CDR2 is LQKENI. The CDR3 spells CASSPSGVTISTDTQYF. The CDR3 coding sequence is TGTGCCAGCTCACCTAGCGGGGTTACCATCAGCACAGATACGCAGTATTTT.

The J gene is TRBJ1-2, the V gene TRBV23-1; a possible D gene is TRBD1 (6 bases). TRBV23-1 is an ORF, with its function uncertain. V lost 4 bases and J 0 bases, leaving 15 bases between the germline ends. The CDR3 is 16 amino acids. CDR3 DNA: TGCGCCAGCAGTCTGAGGGGACAACGAGCTAACTATGGCTACACCTTC. It is translated as CASSLRGQRANYGYTF.

The CDR3 sequence is CASSLGDNFNQPQHF. The CDR3 bases are TGTGCCAGCAGCTTAGGGGACAACTTCAATCAGCCCCAGCATTTT. The chain has TRBV7-2 and TRBJ1-5, with TRBD1 as a possible D gene (6 bases). Trimming shortened V by 1 base and J by 3 bases, and 10 bases separated the two germline ends. The germline CDR1 and CDR2 sequences are SGHTA and FQGNSA. The CDR3 has 15 residues.

The chain carries TRBV4-2 and TRBJ1-5, with 7 bases that match TRBD1. The CDR3 length is 14 residues. Losses at the gene ends were 1 base for V and 5 bases for J; bases not matched to a gene: 2. CDR1 is LGHNA, CDR2 YNFKEQ, per germline. This chain's CDR3 is CASSQGTGDQPQHF. The CDR3 nucleotides are TGTGCCAGCAGCCAAGGGACAGGAGATCAGCCCCAGCATTTT.

The chain combines TRBV2 with TRBJ2-1; 8 positions match TRBD2. After removal of 1 base from V and 6 bases from J, the junction contained 2 bases not matched to a gene. CDR1 is SNHLY, CDR2 FYNNEI, per germline. The CDR3 is 14 amino acids. The CDR3 DNA reads TGTGCCAGCAGTGAAGAACTAGCGGTCAATGAGCAGTTCTTC. This gives the protein CASSEELAVNEQFF.

The chain is built from TRBV9 and TRBJ1-3; no clear D gene. Trimming took off 0 bases at V and 0 bases at J, with 13 bases between the two ends. The CDR3 covers 17 residues. Germline V CDR1 and CDR2: SGDLS, YYNGEE. The CDR3 spells CASSVDPRVDSGNTIYF. As DNA, the CDR3 is TGTGCCAGCAGCGTAGATCCCCGGGTAGACTCTGGAAACACCATATATTTT.

The chain's CDR3 is CASSLRSNQPQHF. CDR3 nucleotide sequence: TGTGCCAGCAGTTTGAGGAGCAATCAGCCCCAGCATTTT. The V call is TRBV12-3 or TRBV12-4, the J call TRBJ1-5; D not certain. The V gene lost 3 bases and the J gene lost 1 base, with 4 bases spanning the gap. The CDR3 runs 13 residues.

V and J are TRBV19 and TRBJ2-1; possibly TRBD2 for D (6 bases). V dropped 3 bases and J dropped 4 bases, with 16 bases sitting between them. The CDR3 covers 16 residues. CDR1 LNHDA and CDR2 SQIVND come from the germline V gene (reference sequence). The CDR3 reads CASSIGLGGRYNEQFF. The DNA of the CDR3 is TGTGCCAGTAGTATCGGGTTGGGGGGAAGGTACAATGAGCAGTTCTTC.